This T cell receptor beta chain was sequenced in a study of blood T cell repertoires in COVID-19. Study-wide background: Sources were T cells, B-cell-depleted T cells, or PBMCs; the material itself was cDNA or gDNA.

Here immunoSEQ multiplex PCR was the method, and the copy in TCRdb shows in-frame clones only, minus some. The table includes 110,000 or so clones, more than 80% detected once. Germline-derived CDR1 and CDR2 are SGHVS and FQNEAQ. The CDR3 covers 18 residues. Trimming cost V 1 base and J 0 bases; bases outside gene matches: 7. Sequences were obtained from peripheral blood. The clonotype was recovered from a human donor in a cohort sampled during active COVID-19. J is TRBJ1-3 and V is TRBV7-8; 9 nucleotides agree with TRBD1. CDR3: CASSLEGTGSLSGNTIYF. The CDR3 region has the DNA TGTGCCAGCAGCTTAGAGGGGACAGGGTCACTCTCTGGAAACACCATATATTTT.